Listed below are T cell receptor beta chains from one sample, sequenced in a study of cytomegalovirus exposure and HLA in healthy donors. Method: immunoSEQ multiplex PCR; TCRdb's copy keeps in-frame clones and lacks some. The repertoire has over 150,000 clones, less than 80% of them found once; the top ten carry around 2.3%. The sample comprised PBMCs. These receptors originate from a man aged 30 to 39 in good health and CMV-seronegative. CDR3s include the opening cysteine and the closing phenylalanine or tryptophan. Clone size is given for some rows only: seen once, a few or many times, or a class if the clone is expanded.

TRBJ1-2	TRBV4-3	NA	CASSPETGGDYGYTF
TRBJ1-1	TRBV5-4	NA	CASNKRGDTEAFF
TRBJ2-7	TRBV5-6	NA	CASSLILAYEQYF
TRBJ1-6	TRBV7-2	NA	CASSLQGANSPLHF
TRBJ2-1	TRBV5-1	few	CASTPRPGLASSNEQFF
TRBJ2-7	TRBV29-1	NA	CSVEVPGGSYEQYF
TRBJ2-1	TRBV14	NA	CASSQAGQGMKNEQFF
TRBJ1-1	TRBV19	NA	CASSPGGEAFF
TRBJ1-1	TRBV5-1	NA	CASSFGRNTEAFF
TRBJ1-3	TRBV5-8	NA	CASSRTGEAGNTIYF
TRBJ2-3	TRBV7-6	few	CASSPQISGTQYF
TRBJ2-1	TRBV6-5	NA	CASRRGSNMNEQFF
TRBJ2-2	TRBV19	NA	CASSSRARDTGELFF
TRBJ1-2	TRBV10-3	NA	CAISETRQGGDYGYTF
TRBJ2-7	TRBV10-3	NA	CAIGREAYEQYF
TRBJ1-5	TRBV28	NA	CASSLELANQPQNF
TRBJ2-5	TRBV29-1	NA	CSVRNRGRETQYF
TRBJ2-2	TRBV18	NA	CASSLAGQGSTGELFF
TRBJ2-3	TRBV29-1	NA	CSEEVTDTQYF
TRBJ1-2	TRBV5-4	NA	CASSQGGDYGYTF
TRBJ1-6	TRBV28	NA	CASNTPGQGLNSPLHF
TRBJ2-5	TRBV7-2	NA	CASSSDYLRQETQYF
TRBJ1-6	TRBV2	NA	CASTRGRGPSSYNSPLHF
TRBJ2-1	TRBV6-1	few	CASSSGLAGANEQFF
TRBJ2-5	TRBV7-9	NA	CASSLIAGEETQYF
TRBJ1-1	TRBV12-5	few	CASGSGQPNTEAFF
TRBJ1-6	TRBV11-2	NA	CASSLRTTVGSPLHF
TRBJ2-3	TRBV5-4	NA	CASSLDQRGLTDTQYF
TRBJ2-7	TRBV6-5	NA	CASSKQGDHEQYF
TRBJ1-2	TRBV6-1	NA	CATASVTGVHGYTF
TRBJ2-5	TRBV28	NA	CASTPLQVQETQYF
TRBJ2-3	TRBV19	NA	CASSISPPGHGSTDTQYF
TRBJ2-5	TRBV7-3	NA	CASSADRGSETQYF
TRBJ2-2	TRBV19	NA	CASSNPNTGELFF
TRBJ1-2	TRBV5-1	NA	CASSLEMGSYGYPF
TRBJ2-7	TRBV28	NA	CASSLAGYEQYF
TRBJ2-3	TRBV7-9	once	CASSFDRPTDTQYF
TRBJ2-7	TRBV2	NA	CASSGTGLPHEQYF
TRBJ2-7	TRBV28	few	CASSLLRLPGQGRYEQYF
TRBJ2-7	TRBV28	NA	CASSPSGQGNHEQYF
TRBJ1-2	TRBV6-6	NA	CASSYSIYGRENGYTF
TRBJ2-5	TRBV29-1	NA	CSVVLRGLETQYF
TRBJ2-1	TRBV5-1	few	CASSSTRKGENEQFF
TRBJ1-1	TRBV13	NA	CASSGGGTEAFF
TRBJ2-2	TRBV4-3	NA	CASSQDGRSANTGELFF
TRBJ2-5	TRBV28	NA	CASRDRSQETQYF
TRBJ2-7	TRBV5-5	NA	CASSFPGPIYGQYF